This T cell receptor beta chain derives from a study of cytomegalovirus exposure and HLA in healthy donors. At the level of the study: It was reported in a later analysis that the same platform had been used for the roughly 130 validation repertoires as for the roughly 670 first-cohort repertoires.

This table comes from immunoSEQ multiplex PCR, and its TCRdb copy is limited to in-frame clones, with some not included. The sample consists of under 250,000 clones, approximately 84% of them appearing once. The donors belonged to the 120-subject validation cohort, separate from the 666-subject first cohort. Worth noting for this clone: Its antigen is currently unknown.

General study points: Researchers catalogued approximately 170 TCR beta chains as cytomegalovirus-associated. Subsequent analysis of the roughly 120 validation repertoires found a tendency for first-cohort TCR clusters to co-occur.

The germline V gene encodes CDR1 SGHVS and CDR2 FNYEAQ. V gave up 5 bases and J gave up 11 bases; unmatched junction bases: 11. The CDR3 spans 13 residues. Sequencing was done on a sample of PBMCs. The source is a young man in good health and CMV-seropositive. This chain uses TRBV7-6 with TRBJ1-1; 7 bases align to TRBD1. CDR3 loop: CASSRGGQGEAFF. The CDR3 DNA follows: TGTGCCAGCAGCCGCGGGGGTCAGGGGGAGGCTTTCTTT.